This is a list of T cell receptor beta chains from one sample in a study of blood T cell repertoires in COVID-19. The data were produced by immunoSEQ multiplex PCR, yet TCRdb's version contains in-frame clones alone and is incomplete. The table lists 300,000 to 400,000 clones, about 90% of them singletons. The sequenced sample was peripheral blood. These receptors were taken from a woman in her 70s with COVID-19, enrolled during active disease. The CDR3 runs from the conserved cysteine through the conserved F or W. Each record gives: V gene, J gene, clone size, D gene, CDR3 DNA, CDR3 protein. D genes are given only for firm matches. Clone size, where shown, is once, few, many, or a class for clones that have expanded.

V gene: TRBV24-1; J gene: TRBJ2-3; clone size: NA; D gene: TRBD1; CDR3 DNA: TGTGCCACCAGTGACGCTTTCCAGGGGGCGCATAAAGATACGCAGTATTTT; CDR3 protein: CATSDAFQGAHKDTQYF
V gene: TRBV7-2; J gene: TRBJ1-2; clone size: once; D gene: TRBD1; CDR3 DNA: TGTGCCAGCAGCCCTCAGGGGGACCTAGGGGGCTACACCTTC; CDR3 protein: CASSPQGDLGGYTF
V gene: TRBV10-3; J gene: TRBJ2-7; clone size: NA; D gene: NA; CDR3 DNA: TGTGCCAGTGTCAGGGGGGAGTCCTACGAGCAGTACTTC; CDR3 protein: CASVRGESYEQYF
V gene: TRBV5-4; J gene: TRBJ1-2; clone size: NA; D gene: NA; CDR3 DNA: TGTGCCAGCAGCTTGGTGTCAGGGAACTATGGCTACACCTTC; CDR3 protein: CASSLVSGNYGYTF
V gene: TRBV24-1; J gene: TRBJ2-1; clone size: NA; D gene: TRBD2; CDR3 DNA: TGTGCCACCAGTGCCCCAAGCGGGGGAAACAATGAGCAGTTCTTC; CDR3 protein: CATSAPSGGNNEQFF
V gene: TRBV28; J gene: TRBJ1-1; clone size: NA; D gene: TRBD1; CDR3 DNA: TGTGCCAGCAGTTCTCGACAGGGCACTGAAGCTTTCTTT; CDR3 protein: CASSSRQGTEAFF
V gene: TRBV23-1; J gene: TRBJ1-2; clone size: NA; D gene: NA; CDR3 DNA: TGCGCCAGCAGTCAATCTTATACTGACAGTTGGGACTACTATGGCTACACCTTC; CDR3 protein: CASSQSYTDSWDYYGYTF
V gene: TRBV12-5; J gene: TRBJ1-4; clone size: NA; D gene: TRBD1; CDR3 DNA: TGTGCTAGTGGTTTCTCGACAGGGGAGGAAAAACTGTTTTTT; CDR3 protein: CASGFSTGEEKLFF
V gene: TRBV6-5; J gene: TRBJ1-6; clone size: NA; D gene: NA; CDR3 DNA: TGTGCCAGCAGCTTAGGGGGGGGTAATTCACCCCTCCACTTT; CDR3 protein: CASSLGGGNSPLHF
V gene: TRBV24-1; J gene: TRBJ2-2; clone size: NA; D gene: TRBD1; CDR3 DNA: TGTGCCACCAGTGATCCCGTGACAGGGCCCACCGGGGAGCTGTTTTTT; CDR3 protein: CATSDPVTGPTGELFF
V gene: TRBV2; J gene: TRBJ1-3; clone size: NA; D gene: NA; CDR3 DNA: TGTGCCAGCAGAGACAGGCCTGGAAACACCATATATTTT; CDR3 protein: CASRDRPGNTIYF
V gene: TRBV30; J gene: TRBJ1-1; clone size: few; D gene: TRBD1; CDR3 DNA: TGTGCCTGGACCGGGGGACAGGGCGCCACTGAAGCTTTCTTT; CDR3 protein: CAWTGGQGATEAFF
V gene: TRBV4-2; J gene: TRBJ1-4; clone size: NA; D gene: NA; CDR3 DNA: TGTGCCAGCAGCCGCCCCGCAGATGATGAAAAACTGTTTTTT; CDR3 protein: CASSRPADDEKLFF
V gene: TRBV18; J gene: TRBJ2-3; clone size: NA; D gene: TRBD2; CDR3 DNA: TGTGCCAGCTCTCCGATAGCGGGAGCTAGCACAGATACGCAGTATTTT; CDR3 protein: CASSPIAGASTDTQYF
V gene: TRBV28; J gene: TRBJ1-6; clone size: NA; D gene: TRBD1; CDR3 DNA: TGTGCCAGCAGTTACACAGGGGAGTCACCCCTCCACTTT; CDR3 protein: CASSYTGESPLHF
V gene: TRBV6-5; J gene: TRBJ1-1; clone size: NA; D gene: TRBD1; CDR3 DNA: TGTGCCAGCACCCACACCGGGGGGACAGGGGGGTTGGCTTTCTTT; CDR3 protein: CASTHTGGTGGLAFF
V gene: TRBV5-1; J gene: TRBJ1-2; clone size: NA; D gene: NA; CDR3 DNA: TGCGCCAGCAGCTCCTCAGGGGTCCGTGAATTCTATGGCTACACCTTC; CDR3 protein: CASSSSGVREFYGYTF
V gene: TRBV28; J gene: TRBJ2-5; clone size: NA; D gene: NA; CDR3 DNA: TGTGCCAGCAGGGCGAGGTCCAAAGAGACCCAGTACTTC; CDR3 protein: CASRARSKETQYF
V gene: TRBV6-1; J gene: TRBJ2-1; clone size: NA; D gene: NA; CDR3 DNA: TGTGCCAGCAGTGAAGAGCTATTAGTACGCAATGAGCAGTTCTTC; CDR3 protein: CASSEELLVRNEQFF
V gene: TRBV9; J gene: TRBJ1-4; clone size: few; D gene: NA; CDR3 DNA: TGTGCCAGCAGCGTATCCCTCGGGGGGCTTGAAAAACTGTTTTTT; CDR3 protein: CASSVSLGGLEKLFF
V gene: TRBV9; J gene: TRBJ1-1; clone size: few; D gene: NA; CDR3 DNA: TGTGCCAGCAGCTCTACGGGACTTCTGAACACTGAAGCTTTCTTT; CDR3 protein: CASSSTGLLNTEAFF
V gene: TRBV21-1; J gene: TRBJ1-5; clone size: NA; D gene: NA; CDR3 DNA: TGTGCCAGCTCTCACAGGGGCTTGTGCAATCAGCCCCAGCATTTT; CDR3 protein: CASSHRGLCNQPQHF
V gene: TRBV18; J gene: TRBJ1-5; clone size: NA; D gene: NA; CDR3 DNA: TGTGCCAGCTCATCTTACGTGTCGGCGGGCTTTGAGGATCAGCCCCAGCATTTT; CDR3 protein: CASSSYVSAGFEDQPQHF
V gene: TRBV9; J gene: TRBJ2-2; clone size: NA; D gene: NA; CDR3 DNA: TGTGCCAGCAGCGTACTGCCCGGGTTGAGCACCGGGGAGCTGTTTTTT; CDR3 protein: CASSVLPGLSTGELFF
V gene: TRBV4-2; J gene: TRBJ2-5; clone size: NA; D gene: TRBD2; CDR3 DNA: TGTGCCAGCAGCCAAGAGTCGGGGGGGCCTTGGGAGACCCAGTACTTC; CDR3 protein: CASSQESGGPWETQYF
V gene: TRBV3-1/TRBV3-2; J gene: TRBJ2-1; clone size: NA; D gene: TRBD2; CDR3 DNA: TGTGCCAGCAGCAACTCCGGGACTAGCGGGAACAATGAGCAGTTCTTC; CDR3 protein: CASSNSGTSGNNEQFF
V gene: TRBV2; J gene: TRBJ2-7; clone size: NA; D gene: TRBD1; CDR3 DNA: TGTGCCAGCAACACCGGGACAGGGACTTACGAGCAGTACTTC; CDR3 protein: CASNTGTGTYEQYF
V gene: TRBV6-5; J gene: TRBJ1-1; clone size: NA; D gene: NA; CDR3 DNA: TGTGCCAGCAGGCTAGAGGGAAGAGGAACTGAAGCTTTCTTT; CDR3 protein: CASRLEGRGTEAFF
V gene: TRBV5-1; J gene: TRBJ2-3; clone size: NA; D gene: TRBD2; CDR3 DNA: TGCGCCAGCAGCCCTCGGACTAGCGGGGGGCCGGATACGCAGTATTTT; CDR3 protein: CASSPRTSGGPDTQYF
V gene: TRBV12-3/TRBV12-4; J gene: TRBJ2-5; clone size: NA; D gene: NA; CDR3 DNA: TGTGCCAGCAGTGCTAGAGGCGAGACCCAGTACTTC; CDR3 protein: CASSARGETQYF
V gene: TRBV2; J gene: TRBJ1-1; clone size: NA; D gene: NA; CDR3 DNA: TGTGCCAGCAGTTCACACGCCCAGGGCACTGAAGCTTTCTTT; CDR3 protein: CASSSHAQGTEAFF
V gene: TRBV12-3/TRBV12-4; J gene: TRBJ1-1; clone size: NA; D gene: NA; CDR3 DNA: TGTGCCAGCAGTCCTACCTCGAACACTGAAGCTTTCTTT; CDR3 protein: CASSPTSNTEAFF
V gene: TRBV6-5; J gene: TRBJ1-5; clone size: NA; D gene: NA; CDR3 DNA: TGTGCCAGCAGTTACTCAAGGGGGGGTCAGCCCCAGCATTTT; CDR3 protein: CASSYSRGGQPQHF
V gene: TRBV7-8; J gene: TRBJ2-4; clone size: NA; D gene: NA; CDR3 DNA: TGTGCCAGCAGCCCGAGGGGGGACAGCCATCCCAAAAACATTCAGTACTTC; CDR3 protein: CASSPRGDSHPKNIQYF
V gene: TRBV21-1; J gene: TRBJ2-7; clone size: NA; D gene: NA; CDR3 DNA: TGTGCCAGCAGCAAAGAGGCAGGGGACTACGAGCAGTACTTC; CDR3 protein: CASSKEAGDYEQYF
V gene: TRBV5-1; J gene: TRBJ1-6; clone size: NA; D gene: NA; CDR3 DNA: TGCGCCAGCAGCTCGGACAGAAGTCAATCACCCCTCCACTTT; CDR3 protein: CASSSDRSQSPLHF
V gene: TRBV24-1; J gene: TRBJ2-1; clone size: NA; D gene: TRBD2; CDR3 DNA: TGTGCCACCAGTGACTACTGGACTAGCGGGGGGGTGGATGAGCAGTTCTTC; CDR3 protein: CATSDYWTSGGVDEQFF
V gene: TRBV27; J gene: TRBJ2-2; clone size: NA; D gene: TRBD2; CDR3 DNA: TGTGCCAGCAGTTTACGGGGGGGCCCGGGCACCGGGGAGCTGTTTTTT; CDR3 protein: CASSLRGGPGTGELFF
V gene: TRBV7-8; J gene: TRBJ1-1; clone size: NA; D gene: TRBD1; CDR3 DNA: TGTGCCAGCAGCTTAGAGGGGGCGCACTTGGTATTT; CDR3 protein: CASSLEGAHLVF
V gene: TRBV6-5; J gene: TRBJ2-1; clone size: once; D gene: NA; CDR3 DNA: TGTGCCAGCAGTTACTCCGCCTACAATGAGCAGTTCTTC; CDR3 protein: CASSYSAYNEQFF
V gene: TRBV19; J gene: TRBJ2-3; clone size: NA; D gene: NA; CDR3 DNA: TGTGCCAGTAGTATAGACAGGACAGCCGTCACAGATACGCAGTATTTT; CDR3 protein: CASSIDRTAVTDTQYF
V gene: TRBV27; J gene: TRBJ1-2; clone size: once; D gene: NA; CDR3 DNA: TGTGCCAGCAGTTTAGAGCCAGGAAAGTACTATGGCTACACCTTC; CDR3 protein: CASSLEPGKYYGYTF
V gene: TRBV7-8; J gene: TRBJ2-2; clone size: NA; D gene: NA; CDR3 DNA: TGTGCCAGCAGCTTGTCTTGGGGGGCCGGGGAGCTGTTTTTT; CDR3 protein: CASSLSWGAGELFF
V gene: TRBV5-6; J gene: TRBJ1-2; clone size: few; D gene: NA; CDR3 DNA: TGTGCCAGCAGCTTGGGAACGGGTCGCTACACCTTC; CDR3 protein: CASSLGTGRYTF
V gene: TRBV2; J gene: TRBJ1-3; clone size: NA; D gene: NA; CDR3 DNA: TGTGCCAGCAGTGGCCGGACAGTTTCTGGAAACACCATATATTTT; CDR3 protein: CASSGRTVSGNTIYF
V gene: TRBV7-2; J gene: TRBJ1-1; clone size: NA; D gene: NA; CDR3 DNA: TGTGCCAGCAGCCCCCCAGACAGATACACTGAAGCTTTCTTT; CDR3 protein: CASSPPDRYTEAFF
V gene: TRBV5-1; J gene: TRBJ2-3; clone size: NA; D gene: TRBD2; CDR3 DNA: TGCGCCAGCGCCCGGACGAGCGGGGGGGCCTCAGATACGCAGTATTTT; CDR3 protein: CASARTSGGASDTQYF
V gene: TRBV5-6; J gene: TRBJ1-6; clone size: NA; D gene: NA; CDR3 DNA: TGTGCCAGCAGCTTGGACGGGAGGAATTCACCCCTCCACTTT; CDR3 protein: CASSLDGRNSPLHF